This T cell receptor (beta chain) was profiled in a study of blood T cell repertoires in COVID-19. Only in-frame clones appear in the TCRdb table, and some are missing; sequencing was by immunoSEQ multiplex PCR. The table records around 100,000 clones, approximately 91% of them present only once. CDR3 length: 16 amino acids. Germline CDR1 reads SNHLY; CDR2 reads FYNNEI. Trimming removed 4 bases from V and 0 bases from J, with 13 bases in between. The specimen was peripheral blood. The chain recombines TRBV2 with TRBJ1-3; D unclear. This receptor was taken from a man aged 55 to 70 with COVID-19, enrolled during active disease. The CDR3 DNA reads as TGTGCCAGCAGTGTGGAGGGTGAGGACTCTGGAAACACCATATATTTT. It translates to CASSVEGEDSGNTIYF.